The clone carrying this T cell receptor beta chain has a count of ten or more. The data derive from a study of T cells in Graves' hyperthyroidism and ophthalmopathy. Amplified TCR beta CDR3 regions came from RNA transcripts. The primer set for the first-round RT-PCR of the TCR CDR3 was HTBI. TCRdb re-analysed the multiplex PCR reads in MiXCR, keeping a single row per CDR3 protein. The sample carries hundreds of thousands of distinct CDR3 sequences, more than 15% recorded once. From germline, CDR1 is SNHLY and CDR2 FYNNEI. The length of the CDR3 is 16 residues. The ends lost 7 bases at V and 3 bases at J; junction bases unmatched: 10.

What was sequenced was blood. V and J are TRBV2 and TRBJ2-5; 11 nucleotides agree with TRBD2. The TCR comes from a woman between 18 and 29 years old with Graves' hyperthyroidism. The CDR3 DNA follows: TGTGCCAGCAAAGAGAGACTAGCGGGGATAAAAGAGACCCAGTACTTC. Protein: CASKERLAGIKETQYF.